This T cell receptor beta chain is drawn from a study of identical twins. This clonotype was counted many times. TCRdb used MiXCR to reprocess the 5' RACE reads, holding one entry per CDR3 protein. The sample lists some 230,000 distinct CDR3 sequences, approximately 7.1% occurring once. This same sample was also taken into another study, of T cells expressing NK-cell markers.

This TCR derives from a woman aged 18-29 years in good health. Source material: CD8+ T cells sorted from blood.

This CDR3 reads CASSVRAEQYF. CDR3 bases: TGTGCCAGCAGCGTAAGGGCTGAGCAGTACTTC. The V gene is TRBV9, the J gene TRBJ2-7; no reliable D call. Germline assignment: CDR1 SGDLS and CDR2 YYNGEE. The CDR3 is made up of 11 amino acids. The V and J ends lost 1 base and 7 bases respectively, with 6 bases between them.